This T cell receptor beta chain came from a study of cytomegalovirus exposure and HLA in healthy donors. Whole-study context: A prior study identified 110 million or so unique TCR beta sequences from some 200 million T cells.

CDR3 length equals 15 residues. Germline V CDR1 and CDR2: MNHNS, SASEGT. As regards this clone: The antigen is undetermined. An end of the junction differs from the germline gene, which may be a read error.

The PCR was carried out with 60 Vbeta primers and 13 Jbeta primers. The assay was immunoSEQ multiplex PCR, and TCRdb's table has in-frame clones only and misses some. Listed are more than 95,000 clones; about 3% falls within the top ten. Study-level points and caveats: An analysis was carried out later, and it reportedly showed fewer N-insertions in an Asian-associated ancestry cluster than the approximately 670-donor mean. Usually a TCR sequence was rare, but some public TCRs were found in many donors. Analyzed later, association rates of TCRs varied across HLA loci, with DRB1 most and HLA-C fewest.

Sequenced input: PBMCs. This chain links TRBV6-1 with TRBJ2-3; the D gene is possibly TRBD1 (6 bases). The receptor comes from a man in his forties or fifties in good health and CMV-seronegative. CDR3 amino acids: CAISEPRGGTDTQYF. The CDR3, as DNA: TGTGCCATCAGTGAGCCCAGGGGCGGCACAGATACGCAGTATTTT.